Below are 7 T cell receptor beta chains sequenced from a single sample in a study of blood T cell repertoires in COVID-19. The data were produced by immunoSEQ multiplex PCR, yet TCRdb's version contains in-frame clones alone and is incomplete. Of about 200,000 clones listed, about 83% were seen once; the top ten hold 2% to 3%. Sequencing was done on a sample of peripheral blood. Receptors were obtained from a woman between 40 and 50 years old with active or convalescent COVID-19.

The chain carries TRBV6-5 and TRBJ1-1; weak D call: TRBD1 (5 bases). This CDR3 region has 14 residues. CDR1 and CDR2 (germline): MNHEY, SVGAGI. The V end lost 7 bases, the J end lost 6 bases, and 18 bases lay between the germline ends. The CDR3 reads CASIRTDIISEAFF. The CDR3, as DNA: TGTGCCAGCATTCGGACGGACATAATATCTGAAGCTTTCTTT.

This chain links TRBV6-2 or TRBV6-3 with TRBJ1-1, with 8 bases identical to TRBD1. The CDR3 consists of 17 residues. V dropped 1 base and J dropped 0; count of bases not matched to a gene: 7. Germline V lookup: CDR1 MNHEY, CDR2 SVGEGT. This chain's CDR3 is CASSYLQGGFMNTEAFF. As DNA, the CDR3 is TGTGCCAGCAGTTACTTACAGGGGGGGTTTATGAACACTGAAGCTTTCTTT.

This clone was seen more than once but under ten times. The chain is built from TRBV24-1 and TRBJ1-4, with a possible D match to TRBD1 (6 bases). Trimming stripped 4 bases from V and 8 bases from J, with 16 bases between. The germline V gene encodes CDR1 KGHDR and CDR2 SFDVKD. The CDR3 contains 15 residues. The chain's CDR3 is CATSEAGGASEKLFF. The CDR3 nucleotides read TGTGCCACCAGTGAAGCCGGGGGGGCGTCAGAAAAACTGTTTTTT.

V and J are TRBV25-1 and TRBJ2-7, with D tentatively TRBD2 (5 bases). V was pared by 1 base and J by 5 bases, with 9 bases between. This CDR3 region has 13 residues. The germline CDR1 and CDR2 sequences are MGHDK and SYGVNS. This chain's CDR3 is CASSELKEDEQYF. CDR3 nucleotides: TGTGCCAGCAGTGAATTAAAGGAGGACGAGCAGTACTTC.

The DNA for the CDR3 is TGTGCCAGCAGCTTGGGGGGACCAGTGACAGATACGCAGTATTTT. This encodes CASSLGGPVTDTQYF. This chain connects TRBV11-3 to TRBJ2-3; D is possibly TRBD2 (6 bases). This CDR3 comprises 15 residues. V gave up 3 bases and J gave up 3 bases, with 13 bases separating them. CDR1 SGHNT and CDR2 YENEEA come from the germline V gene.

The sample holds one count of this clone. The chain uses TRBV28 and TRBJ1-1; D may be TRBD1 (5 bases). The CDR3 consists of 16 residues. Germline lookup yields CDR1 MDHEN and CDR2 SYDVKM. Trimming removed 7 bases from V and 3 bases from J, with 21 bases in between. The CDR3 nucleotides read TGTGCCAGCATCCCATGGGAGGGGCAGGACGACACTGAAGCTTTCTTT. It is translated as CASIPWEGQDDTEAFF.

The CDR3 is CSASAGDTEAFF. The CDR3 region has the DNA TGCAGTGCTAGTGCGGGGGACACTGAAGCTTTCTTT. This chain joins TRBV20-1 and TRBJ1-1; D is perhaps TRBD1 (5 bases). Germline lookup yields CDR1 DFQATT and CDR2 SNEGSKA (reference sequence). V dropped 3 bases and J dropped 3 bases, with 8 bases sitting between them. This CDR3 is 12 amino acids long.